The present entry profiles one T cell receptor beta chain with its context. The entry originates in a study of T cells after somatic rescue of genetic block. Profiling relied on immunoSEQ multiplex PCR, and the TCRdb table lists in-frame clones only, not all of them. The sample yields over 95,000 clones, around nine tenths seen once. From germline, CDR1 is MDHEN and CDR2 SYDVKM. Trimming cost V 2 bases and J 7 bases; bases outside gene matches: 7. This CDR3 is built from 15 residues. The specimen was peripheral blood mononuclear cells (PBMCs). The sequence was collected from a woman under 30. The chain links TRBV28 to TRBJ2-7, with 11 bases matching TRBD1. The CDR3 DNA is TGTGCCAGCAGTTTAATCCGGACAGGGGGCGGGGAGCAGTACTTC. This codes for CASSLIRTGGGEQYF.